These T cell receptor beta chains were read from a single sample in a study of OX40 agonist ivuxolimab in advanced cancers. Data came from immunoSEQ multiplex PCR; TCRdb stores just in-frame clones and leaves some out. The sample records approximately 23,000 clones, about nine tenths being singletons. The sequences come from CD4+ or CD8+ T cells sorted from blood, collected in a trial of the OX40 agonist ivuxolimab. The receptors stem from an adult with an advanced solid tumor such as melanoma, head and neck, liver or kidney cancer. Both conserved end residues are part of each CDR3. D genes are given only for firm matches. Clone size is not always given. Where it is, it says once, few, many or a class for expanded clones.

d_call: -
j_call: TRBJ1-5
clone_size: -
v_call: TRBV10-3
cdr3_nt: TGTGCCATGCAAGGACAGCTCAATCAGCCCCAGCATTTT
cdr3_aa: CAMQGQLNQPQHF

d_call: -
j_call: TRBJ2-3
clone_size: -
v_call: TRBV7-9
cdr3_nt: TGTGCCAGCAGCCCCGAGCGAAGGGGGGATACGCAGTATTTT
cdr3_aa: CASSPERRGDTQYF

d_call: -
j_call: TRBJ2-7
clone_size: -
v_call: TRBV4-1
cdr3_nt: TGCGCCAGCAGCCAAGATTGGGGACAACACTACGAGCAGTACTTC
cdr3_aa: CASSQDWGQHYEQYF

d_call: -
j_call: TRBJ2-7
clone_size: -
v_call: TRBV11-3
cdr3_nt: TGTGCCAGCAGCGCGCTAACTTGGACACCCTACGAGCAGTACTTT
cdr3_aa: CASSALTWTPYEQYF

d_call: TRBD1
j_call: TRBJ1-3
clone_size: -
v_call: TRBV9
cdr3_nt: TGTGCCAGCAGAGGACAGGGCAACTCTGGAAACACCATATATTTT
cdr3_aa: CASRGQGNSGNTIYF

d_call: -
j_call: TRBJ2-1
clone_size: -
v_call: TRBV29-1
cdr3_nt: TGCAGCGTTCCGGCCGAGGATGAGCAGTTCTTC
cdr3_aa: CSVPAEDEQFF

d_call: -
j_call: TRBJ2-7
clone_size: -
v_call: TRBV28
cdr3_nt: TGTGCCAGCAGTTTGGCGTTCTCCTACGAGCAGTACTTC
cdr3_aa: CASSLAFSYEQYF

d_call: -
j_call: TRBJ1-2
clone_size: -
v_call: TRBV19
cdr3_nt: TGTGCCAGTCATGCCCCGGGTCTCTTCGGTGGCTACACCTTC
cdr3_aa: CASHAPGLFGGYTF

d_call: -
j_call: TRBJ1-1
clone_size: -
v_call: TRBV15
cdr3_nt: TGTGCCACCAGCAGAGAGGATGGGGGCACTGAAGCTTTCTTT
cdr3_aa: CATSREDGGTEAFF

d_call: -
j_call: TRBJ2-3
clone_size: -
v_call: TRBV27
cdr3_nt: TGTGCCAGCAGTTCTAGGGGGGGAATCACAGATACGCAGTATTTT
cdr3_aa: CASSSRGGITDTQYF

d_call: -
j_call: TRBJ2-3
clone_size: -
v_call: TRBV2
cdr3_nt: TGTGCCAGCAGCGCGGGGCCTTTCTCCCGCACAGATACGCAGTATTTT
cdr3_aa: CASSAGPFSRTDTQYF

d_call: -
j_call: TRBJ1-4
clone_size: -
v_call: TRBV6-5
cdr3_nt: TGTGCCACCACTAAGGGACGTTTTAATGAAAAACTGTTTTTT
cdr3_aa: CATTKGRFNEKLFF

d_call: TRBD1
j_call: TRBJ2-2
clone_size: -
v_call: TRBV6-5
cdr3_nt: TGTGCCAGCAGTTATAATACAGGGGAAGTCGGGGAGCTGTTTTTT
cdr3_aa: CASSYNTGEVGELFF

d_call: -
j_call: TRBJ2-7
clone_size: -
v_call: TRBV7-9
cdr3_nt: TGTGCCAGCAGCTTTTCCCGGGAGCAGTACTTC
cdr3_aa: CASSFSREQYF

d_call: -
j_call: TRBJ2-5
clone_size: -
v_call: TRBV18
cdr3_nt: TGTGCCAGCTCACCAGATGGACCCCAAGAGACCCAGTACTTC
cdr3_aa: CASSPDGPQETQYF

d_call: -
j_call: TRBJ1-4
clone_size: -
v_call: TRBV10-2
cdr3_nt: TGCGCCAGCCTGAAGGGTACTAATGAAAAACTGTTTTTT
cdr3_aa: CASLKGTNEKLFF

d_call: -
j_call: TRBJ2-6
clone_size: -
v_call: TRBV7-9
cdr3_nt: TGTGCCAGCAGCGGACAGTCTGGGGCCAACGTCCTGACTTTC
cdr3_aa: CASSGQSGANVLTF

d_call: -
j_call: TRBJ2-7
clone_size: few
v_call: TRBV27
cdr3_nt: TGTGCCAGCAGATCGGTAGGGATCGAGCAGTACTTC
cdr3_aa: CASRSVGIEQYF

d_call: TRBD2
j_call: TRBJ2-3
clone_size: -
v_call: TRBV4-1
cdr3_nt: TGCGCCAGCAGCCTGACTAGCGGGAGAAGCACAGATACGCAGTATTTT
cdr3_aa: CASSLTSGRSTDTQYF

d_call: -
j_call: TRBJ1-2
clone_size: -
v_call: TRBV7-8
cdr3_nt: TGTGCCAGCAGCTTAGGTCTGGGGACTTCCCGTGGCTACACCTTC
cdr3_aa: CASSLGLGTSRGYTF

d_call: TRBD2
j_call: TRBJ2-1
clone_size: -
v_call: TRBV4-1
cdr3_nt: TGCGCCAGCAGCCCTGGGACTAGCGGGGATTACAATGAGCAGTTCTTC
cdr3_aa: CASSPGTSGDYNEQFF

d_call: TRBD2
j_call: TRBJ2-7
clone_size: -
v_call: TRBV27
cdr3_nt: TGTGCCAGCAGTTTTGTCCGGACTAGCGGGAGCGACGAGCAGTACTTC
cdr3_aa: CASSFVRTSGSDEQYF

d_call: -
j_call: TRBJ1-2
clone_size: -
v_call: TRBV6-1
cdr3_nt: TGTGCCAGCAGTACCGGGAACAGGGCTGGCTACACCTTC
cdr3_aa: CASSTGNRAGYTF

d_call: -
j_call: TRBJ2-6
clone_size: -
v_call: TRBV7-3
cdr3_nt: TGTGCCAGCAGCTTAACGGGTGGCGGGGCCAACGTCCTGACTTTC
cdr3_aa: CASSLTGGGANVLTF

d_call: -
j_call: TRBJ1-5
clone_size: -
v_call: TRBV4-1
cdr3_nt: TGCGCCAGCAGCCAAGTACCTTCCTGGGCTCCCAATCAGCCCCAGCATTTT
cdr3_aa: CASSQVPSWAPNQPQHF

d_call: TRBD2
j_call: TRBJ2-1
clone_size: -
v_call: TRBV9
cdr3_nt: TGTGCCAGCAGCGTAGACGCGGGAGCGACCTACAATGAGCAGTTCTTC
cdr3_aa: CASSVDAGATYNEQFF

d_call: -
j_call: TRBJ2-7
clone_size: -
v_call: TRBV4-2
cdr3_nt: TGTGCCAGCAGCCAAGATTCCGGGTCCATGGGCGAGCAGTACTTC
cdr3_aa: CASSQDSGSMGEQYF

d_call: -
j_call: TRBJ1-2
clone_size: -
v_call: TRBV4-3
cdr3_nt: TGCGCCAGCAGCCAGGGGGGGGACGGGTTCTATGGCTACACCTTC
cdr3_aa: CASSQGGDGFYGYTF

d_call: -
j_call: TRBJ2-1
clone_size: -
v_call: TRBV27
cdr3_nt: TGTGCCAGCAGTGACATCTCGGAGGGTAACAATGAGCAGTTCTTC
cdr3_aa: CASSDISEGNNEQFF

d_call: -
j_call: TRBJ2-2
clone_size: -
v_call: TRBV5-6
cdr3_nt: TGTGCCAGCAGCTTGGCGAATCTGGGGATCGGGGAGCTGTTTTTT
cdr3_aa: CASSLANLGIGELFF

d_call: -
j_call: TRBJ2-5
clone_size: -
v_call: TRBV10-1
cdr3_nt: TGCGCCAGCAGTGACAGGGGTAAAGAGACCCAGTACTTC
cdr3_aa: CASSDRGKETQYF

d_call: -
j_call: TRBJ2-1
clone_size: -
v_call: TRBV7-8
cdr3_nt: TGTGCCAGCAGCTTAGACGGGAGGAGACAGGACCGGAATGAGCAGTTCTTC
cdr3_aa: CASSLDGRRQDRNEQFF

d_call: -
j_call: TRBJ2-1
clone_size: -
v_call: TRBV7-9
cdr3_nt: TGTGCCAGCAGCTCTCAGGGGCCCTCCTACAATGAGCAGTTCTTC
cdr3_aa: CASSSQGPSYNEQFF

d_call: -
j_call: TRBJ2-7
clone_size: -
v_call: TRBV7-9
cdr3_nt: TGTGCCAGCAGCTTTGCTACCGGGAGAGCGGCCTACGAGCAGTACTTC
cdr3_aa: CASSFATGRAAYEQYF

d_call: -
j_call: TRBJ1-1
clone_size: once
v_call: TRBV7-6
cdr3_nt: TGTGCCAGCAGCTTAGTTGAGGGGGGCTCGGCTGAAGCTTTCTTT
cdr3_aa: CASSLVEGGSAEAFF

d_call: -
j_call: TRBJ2-5
clone_size: -
v_call: TRBV7-9
cdr3_nt: TGTGCCAGCAGCTCATGGGCAGGACCGTACCAAGAGACCCAGTACTTC
cdr3_aa: CASSSWAGPYQETQYF

d_call: -
j_call: TRBJ2-7
clone_size: -
v_call: TRBV27
cdr3_nt: TGTGCCAGCGGATTCTACGAGCAGTACTTC
cdr3_aa: CASGFYEQYF

d_call: TRBD1
j_call: TRBJ2-7
clone_size: -
v_call: TRBV28
cdr3_nt: TGTGCCAGCAGTCCTACAGGGGACGAGCAGTACTTC
cdr3_aa: CASSPTGDEQYF

d_call: TRBD1
j_call: TRBJ1-5
clone_size: -
v_call: TRBV7-2
cdr3_nt: TGTGCCAGCAGCTTAGGGACCTGGGACAGGGAGGGTCAGCCCCAGCATTTT
cdr3_aa: CASSLGTWDREGQPQHF

d_call: -
j_call: TRBJ1-1
clone_size: few
v_call: TRBV2
cdr3_nt: TGTGCCAGCAGCCCCTTGGCCCCGAACACTGAAGCTTTCTTT
cdr3_aa: CASSPLAPNTEAFF

d_call: TRBD1
j_call: TRBJ1-1
clone_size: -
v_call: TRBV28
cdr3_nt: TGTGCCAGCAGCTCCTATTATTTTTTGGGTAGGAGCGGGACAGGGGAGAACACTGAAGCTTTCTTT
cdr3_aa: CASSSYYFLGRSGTGENTEAFF

d_call: TRBD2
j_call: TRBJ2-7
clone_size: few
v_call: TRBV30
cdr3_nt: TGTGCCTGGAGGGACTTGCGGGAGGGGTACGAGCAGTACTTC
cdr3_aa: CAWRDLREGYEQYF

d_call: TRBD2
j_call: TRBJ2-2
clone_size: -
v_call: TRBV6-4
cdr3_nt: TGTGCCAGCAGTGCCCTAGCGGGAGGAAGCACCGGGGAGCTGTTTTTT
cdr3_aa: CASSALAGGSTGELFF

d_call: -
j_call: TRBJ1-5
clone_size: -
v_call: TRBV27
cdr3_nt: TGTGCCAGCAGTTTCCTGGGCAGGAGACAGCCCCAGCATTTT
cdr3_aa: CASSFLGRRQPQHF

d_call: -
j_call: TRBJ1-2
clone_size: -
v_call: TRBV5-6
cdr3_nt: TGTGCCAGCAGCAGGGGGAAGTGGACGACTAACTATGGCTACACCTTC
cdr3_aa: CASSRGKWTTNYGYTF

d_call: -
j_call: TRBJ2-3
clone_size: -
v_call: TRBV6-4
cdr3_nt: TGTGCCAGCAGTCGTGGGCCGGAGGATACGCAGTATTTT
cdr3_aa: CASSRGPEDTQYF

d_call: TRBD1
j_call: TRBJ1-1
clone_size: -
v_call: TRBV9
cdr3_nt: TGTGCCAGCAGCGTCGGACAGGGTAACACTGAAGCTTTCTTT
cdr3_aa: CASSVGQGNTEAFF

d_call: TRBD1
j_call: TRBJ2-7
clone_size: -
v_call: TRBV27
cdr3_nt: TGTGCCAGCAGTTTGGGGACAGGTAGTGGGAACGAGCAGTACTTC
cdr3_aa: CASSLGTGSGNEQYF

d_call: TRBD2
j_call: TRBJ2-7
clone_size: once
v_call: TRBV5-1
cdr3_nt: TGCGCCAGCAGCTTGGGACTAGCGGGAAACTACGAGCAGTACTTC
cdr3_aa: CASSLGLAGNYEQYF

d_call: TRBD2
j_call: TRBJ2-2
clone_size: -
v_call: TRBV7-9
cdr3_nt: TGTGCCAGCAGCTCTGGACTAGCGGGAGTGAACACCGGGGAGCTGTTTTTT
cdr3_aa: CASSSGLAGVNTGELFF

d_call: -
j_call: TRBJ2-7
clone_size: -
v_call: TRBV10-3
cdr3_nt: TGTGCCATCAGCCCGGACGGGACCTACGAGCAGTACTTC
cdr3_aa: CAISPDGTYEQYF

d_call: TRBD1
j_call: TRBJ1-2
clone_size: few
v_call: TRBV13
cdr3_nt: TGTGCCAGCAGCTTAGGACAGGGACAGCAGGGCTACACCTTC
cdr3_aa: CASSLGQGQQGYTF

d_call: -
j_call: TRBJ2-2
clone_size: -
v_call: TRBV25-1
cdr3_nt: TGTGCCAGCAGTTTGGGAGGGGGGTTAAGCACCGGGGAGCTGTTTTTT
cdr3_aa: CASSLGGGLSTGELFF